One sample yielded the 15 T cell receptor beta chains listed below, sequenced in a study of blood T cell repertoires in COVID-19. Produced via immunoSEQ multiplex PCR; TCRdb's table is partial and in-frame only. The data show about 300,000 clones, with nearly 90% seen just once and about 4.5% held by the top ten. Sequenced sample: PBMCs or T cells enriched from blood (not recorded which). These receptors originate from a woman under 30 with acute COVID-19.

This chain connects TRBV5-4 to TRBJ1-2, with 10 positions matching TRBD1. Germline assignment: CDR1 SGHNT and CDR2 YYREEE (reference sequence). Losses at the gene ends were 3 bases for V and 8 bases for J; bases not matched to a gene: 4. This CDR3 contains 13 residues. CDR3 DNA sequence: TGTGCCAGCAGCTGGGACAGGGGCTACGGCTACACCTTC. It is translated as CASSWDRGYGYTF.

The rearrangement uses TRBV19 and TRBJ1-5; D call uncertain. The CDR3 totals 12 residues. From germline, CDR1 is LNHDA and CDR2 SQIVND (reference sequence). Trimming took 3 bases from V and 9 from J, leaving 9 bases between them. CDR3 loop: CASSMSRGPQHF. The CDR3 DNA follows: TGTGCCAGTAGTATGTCCCGGGGGCCCCAGCATTTT. The full variable domain, in which reference TRBV19 and TRBJ1-5 provide the parts outside the CDR3, is DGGITQSPKYLFRKEGQNVTLSCEQNLNHDAMYWYRQDPGQGLRLIYYSQIVNDFQKGDIAEGYSVSREKKESFPLTVTSAQKNPTAFYLCASSMSRGPQHFGDGTRLSIL.

The V call is TRBV11-2, the J call TRBJ2-1; 11 bases are a match to TRBD2. The CDR3 is 16 residues long. In germline, CDR1 is SGHAT, CDR2 FQNNGV. V trimming: 3 bases; J trimming: 6 bases; junction bases outside the gene matches: 7. Here the CDR3 reads CASSFPLAGGPNEQFF. The CDR3 nucleotides read TGTGCCAGCAGCTTCCCCTTAGCGGGAGGGCCCAATGAGCAGTTCTTC.

CDR3 nucleotide sequence: TGTGCCAGCAGCGCCAGACTAGCGGGAAGCACAGATACGCAGTATTTT. Translated: CASSARLAGSTDTQYF. V gene TRBV7-2 combines with J gene TRBJ2-3; TRBD2 matches 11 bases. CDR1 and CDR2 (germline): SGHTA, FQGNSA. V dropped 5 bases and J dropped 0; count of bases not matched to a gene: 4. This CDR3 has 16 amino acids.

The chain employs TRBV4-1 and TRBJ2-7; 10 bases align to TRBD2. Losses at the gene ends were 0 bases for V and 3 bases for J; bases not matched to a gene: 2. The CDR3 covers 15 residues. Germline CDR1 and CDR2: MGHRA and YSYEKL. CDR3 in DNA: TGCGCCAGCAGCCAAGATGAGCGGGAGGGCTACGAGCAGTACTTC. It translates to CASSQDEREGYEQYF.

The V and J genes are TRBV7-2 and TRBJ1-2, with a tentative D call TRBD1 (5 bases). Germline V lookup: CDR1 SGHTA, CDR2 FQGNSA. The CDR3 is 13 residues long. Trimming took 3 bases from V and 3 from J, leaving 8 bases between them. The DNA for the CDR3 is TGTGCCAGCAGCTTTACAGGTTACTATGGCTACACCTTC. Its translation: CASSFTGYYGYTF.

The gene calls are TRBV7-2 and TRBJ1-3; D possibly corresponds to TRBD1 (6 bases). The CDR3 consists of 18 residues. V was cut by 5 bases and J by 0 bases, with 20 bases left in between. CDR1 is SGHTA and CDR2 is FQGNSA in the germline V gene. The CDR3 coding sequence is TGTGCCAGCAGCACCCAAAAACAGGGCCCCCTCTCTGGAAACACCATATATTTT. Translating gives CASSTQKQGPLSGNTIYF.

This chain connects TRBV7-9 to TRBJ2-7, with D possibly matching TRBD2 (6 bases). The V end was cut by 6 bases, the J end by 3 bases, with 24 bases between. Germline V CDR1 and CDR2: SEHNR, FQNEAQ (reference sequence). The CDR3 spans 17 residues. This CDR3 is CASSPPGLSIPYYEQYF. In DNA form, the CDR3 reads TGTGCCAGCAGTCCCCCGGGACTCTCAATCCCCTACTACGAGCAGTACTTC.

V is TRBV28 and J is TRBJ1-1; TRBD1 is a possible D gene (5 bases). The ends were cut back, 4 bases at V and 0 bases at J, with 9 bases in the middle. The CDR3 covers 14 residues. Per the germline V gene, CDR1 is MDHEN and CDR2 is SYDVKM. The CDR3 sequence: CASSSTALNTEAFF. The CDR3 nucleotides are TGTGCCAGCAGTTCGACAGCCTTGAACACTGAAGCTTTCTTT.

J is TRBJ2-2 and V is TRBV11-3; TRBD2 agrees at 11 bases. V shed 1 base and J 6 bases; nucleotides not matched to a gene: 1. Germline CDR1 SGHNT, CDR2 YENEEA. The CDR3 covers 15 residues. The CDR3 spells CASSLVLAGAGELFF. The DNA of the CDR3 is TGTGCCAGCAGCTTAGTACTAGCGGGAGCCGGGGAGCTGTTTTTT.

This chain uses TRBV5-1 with TRBJ2-2, with 11 nucleotides matching TRBD1. There are 15 residues in the CDR3. The J segment lost 7 bases and the V segment lost 4 bases, leaving 6 bases of the junction unmatched. The germline gives CDR1 SGHRS, CDR2 YFSETQ. CDR3 coding DNA: TGCGCCAGCAGCCCCCGGGACAGGGGGGTCGGGGAGCTGTTTTTT. Translated: CASSPRDRGVGELFF.

This chain links TRBV2 with TRBJ1-5; possibly TRBD1 for D (5 bases). Trimming removed 0 bases at V and 3 bases at J, with 9 bases between. The CDR3 has 15 residues. Germline CDR1 and CDR2: SNHLY and FYNNEI. CDR3 in amino acids: CASSEARGDNQPQHF. The CDR3 DNA is TGTGCCAGCAGTGAAGCAAGGGGCGACAATCAGCCCCAGCATTTT. The whole variable domain, remainder taken from reference TRBV2 and TRBJ1-5, is EPEVTQTPSHQVTQMGQEVILRCVPISNHLYFYWYRQILGQKVEFLVSFYNNEISEKSEIFDDQFSVERPDGSNFTLKIRSTKLEDSAMYFCASSEARGDNQPQHFGDGTRLSIL.

The gene calls are TRBV29-1 and TRBJ1-4; a possible D gene is TRBD1 (6 bases). V was pared by 5 bases and J by 7 bases, with 11 bases between. The CDR3 totals 12 residues. Germline V gives CDR1 SQVTM, CDR2 ANQGSEA. CDR3 region: CSVWGRGEKLFF. The CDR3 DNA sequence: TGCAGCGTTTGGGGGCGCGGTGAAAAACTGTTTTTT.

V is TRBV10-2 and J is TRBJ2-1; 9 bases fit TRBD2. The CDR3 is 16 residues long. Germline V gene lookup returns CDR1 WSHSY and CDR2 SAAADI. After removal of 6 bases from V and 5 bases from J, the junction contained 11 bases not matched to a gene. CDR3 nucleotides: TGCGCCAGCAGGGATTCCCCCAGCGGGAGGAACAATGAGCAGTTCTTC. This translates into CASRDSPSGRNNEQFF.

The V gene is TRBV9, the J gene TRBJ2-1; a weak D match, TRBD1 (5 bases). V lost 3 bases and J lost 9, with 7 bases in between. The CDR3 is made up of 11 amino acids. Germline V gene lookup returns CDR1 SGDLS and CDR2 YYNGEE. CDR3 DNA sequence: TGTGCCAGCAGCGAGGGGCCTGAGCAGTTCTTC. Protein: CASSEGPEQFF. The full variable domain, with the rest looked up from reference TRBV9 and TRBJ2-1, is DSGVTQTPKHLITATGQRVTLRCSPRSGDLSVYWYQQSLDQGLQFLIQYYNGEERAKGNILERFSAQQFPDLHSELNLSSLELGDSALYFCASSEGPEQFFGPGTRLTVL.